The entry that follows covers one T cell receptor beta chain sequence. Its target antigen remains unknown. Base qualities are not at hand, and no much larger clone is one base apart. The data derive from a study of blood T cell repertoires in COVID-19 (dated by TCRdb to about 2020). Regarding the complete study: Samples from collaborators originated in the United States, Italy and Spain and spanned both the acute and convalescent phases of COVID-19. The prospective study material was composed of cDNA or gDNA derived from T cells, B-cell-depleted T cells, or PBMCs. Subjects who had been exposed to COVID-19, were actively infected with it, or had recovered from it provided the deeply sampled blood TCRbeta repertoires that made up the dataset. The repertoires were released in a freely available public database meant as a resource for research on the immune response to SARS-CoV-2. Samples came from the ongoing ImmuneRACE study (first 160 participants) plus 1,254 subjects from 6 global collaborators. A de-identified subject ID, COVID-19 status, age in years and sex were almost always included in the sample metadata. Where HLA class I and class II types were available, the types were taken from metadata supplied by the sample provider, not from assay-based typing. Here is what the overall study found, with its caveats: The amount of clinical and demographic metadata varied by source and participant and was provided uncurated.

TCRbeta CDR3 regions were amplified from genomic DNA by means of the immunoSEQ Assay, a bias-controlled multiplex PCR. The paper's processing steps were these. Nucleated cell counts per sample were estimated from amplification of reference gene primers within the assay. Sequence reads were collapsed and filtered to measure the absolute abundance of every unique TCRbeta CDR3 rearrangement. For each sample, productive Simpson clonality was calculated by taking the square root of Simpson's diversity index across productive rearrangements. This is the immuneACCESS table as TCRdb keeps it, with only in-frame sequences that have V and J called. A part of the clones is gone; compared with another copy, unresolved V genes explain less than half, and the rest is unexplained. Clonal size and the V and J genes are those of that table, whereas D and trimming came from the DNA. The sample table contains some 89,000 clones; only one count was recorded for 87% of them. 15% to 19% of the sample is in the top ten clones.

The CDR3, cysteine through phenylalanine, is 16 amino acids long. Only the CDR3 region is kept as DNA, spanning 48 bases read in frame from base 1. V is cut back by 7 bases and J by 4 bases, with 12 bases in the junction unmatched. The germline V gene (reference sequence) yields LNHNV for CDR1 and YYDKDF for CDR2. Each collaborating institution followed its own protocols to collect whole blood in K2EDTA tubes. For TCRbeta analysis, collaborators shipped samples as frozen whole blood, isolated PBMCs, or DNA extracted from either of those sample types. The sequence was collected from a human donor in a cohort sampled during active COVID-19. Source material: peripheral blood. This sequence uses TRBV15 and TRBJ2-3; 9 nucleotides in the junction match TRBD2. The nucleotide sequence reads as follows: TGTGCCACCACCCTAAGACTAGCGGCAGGGGCAGATACGCAGTATTTT. Its product reads: CATTLRLAAGADTQYF.